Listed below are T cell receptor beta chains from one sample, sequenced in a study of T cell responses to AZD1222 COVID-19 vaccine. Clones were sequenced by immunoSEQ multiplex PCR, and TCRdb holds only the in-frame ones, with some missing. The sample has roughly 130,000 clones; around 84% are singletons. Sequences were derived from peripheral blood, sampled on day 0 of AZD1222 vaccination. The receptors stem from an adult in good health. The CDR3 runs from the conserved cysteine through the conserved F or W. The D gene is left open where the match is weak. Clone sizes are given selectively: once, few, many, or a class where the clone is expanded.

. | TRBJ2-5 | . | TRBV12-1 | CASSLDPTSGQETQYF | TGTGCCAGCAGCCTCGACCCGACTAGCGGTCAAGAGACCCAGTACTTC
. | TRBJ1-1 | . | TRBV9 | CASSPLLGGEAFF | TGTGCCAGCAGCCCTCTTTTGGGCGGCGAAGCTTTCTTT
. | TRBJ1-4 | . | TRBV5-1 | CASSLNGMSGEKLFF | TGCGCCAGCAGTCTAAACGGGATGTCGGGAGAAAAACTGTTTTTT
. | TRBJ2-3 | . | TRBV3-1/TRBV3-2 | CASTTEGGPSTDTQYF | TGTGCCAGCACCACCGAGGGAGGCCCTAGCACAGATACGCAGTATTTT
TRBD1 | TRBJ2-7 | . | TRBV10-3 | CAISDTGQAYEQYF | TGTGCCATCAGTGATACGGGACAGGCGTACGAGCAGTACTTC
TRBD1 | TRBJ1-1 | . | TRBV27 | CASSFGTGFTEAFF | TGTGCCAGCAGTTTTGGGACAGGGTTCACTGAAGCTTTCTTT
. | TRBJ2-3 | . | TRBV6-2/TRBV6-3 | CASSYRKGSSTDTQYF | TGTGCCAGCAGTTACAGGAAGGGATCTAGCACAGATACGCAGTATTTT
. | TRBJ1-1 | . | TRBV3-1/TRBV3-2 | CASSQDRPRGSNTEAFF | TGTGCCAGCAGCCAAGATCGGCCGAGGGGTTCGAACACTGAAGCTTTCTTT
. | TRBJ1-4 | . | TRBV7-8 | CASSLLEGNSEKLFF | TGTGCCAGCAGCTTATTGGAGGGGAACTCTGAAAAACTGTTTTTT
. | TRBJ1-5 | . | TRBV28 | CASSLWPTGLGQPQHF | TGTGCCAGCAGTCTATGGCCCACAGGGTTGGGGCAGCCCCAGCATTTT
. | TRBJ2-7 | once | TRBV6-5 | CASSYSNQGGEQYF | TGTGCCAGCAGTTACTCGAATCAAGGAGGGGAGCAGTACTTC
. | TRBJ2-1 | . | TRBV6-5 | CASSYSGAKGYNEQFF | TGTGCCAGCAGTTACTCCGGCGCAAAGGGCTACAATGAGCAGTTCTTC
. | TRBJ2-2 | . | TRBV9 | CASSRDTGELFF | TGTGCCAGCAGCCGTGACACCGGGGAGCTGTTTTTT
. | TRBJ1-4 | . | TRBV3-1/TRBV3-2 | CASSQGGSGGVDEKLFF | TGTGCCAGCAGCCAAGGGGGATCGGGGGGCGTGGATGAAAAACTGTTTTTT
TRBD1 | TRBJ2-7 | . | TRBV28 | CASRGVGDRAAYEQYF | TGTGCCAGCAGAGGGGTAGGGGACAGGGCGGCTTACGAGCAGTACTTC
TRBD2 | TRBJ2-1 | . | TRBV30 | CAWSVLGLAVYNEQFF | TGTGCCTGGAGTGTACTGGGACTAGCGGTCTACAATGAGCAGTTCTTC
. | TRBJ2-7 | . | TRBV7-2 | CASSPSQGTSYEQYF | TGTGCCAGCAGCCCGAGCCAGGGTACCTCCTACGAGCAGTACTTC
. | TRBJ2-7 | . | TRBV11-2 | CASSHEGGEQYF | TGTGCCAGCAGCCACGAGGGTGGCGAGCAGTACTTC
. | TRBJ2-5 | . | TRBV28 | CASNPEKTANQETQYF | TGTGCCAGTAACCCTGAAAAAACAGCTAACCAAGAGACCCAGTACTTC
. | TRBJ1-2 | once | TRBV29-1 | CSVEGLNNYGYTF | TGCAGCGTTGAAGGGCTGAATAACTATGGCTACACCTTC
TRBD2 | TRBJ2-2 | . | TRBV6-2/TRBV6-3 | CASSYPSGRAGPGELFF | TGTGCCAGCAGTTACCCTAGCGGGAGGGCCGGGCCCGGGGAGCTGTTTTTT
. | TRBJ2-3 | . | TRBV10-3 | CAISEGNTDTQYF | TGTGCCATCAGTGAAGGCAACACAGATACGCAGTATTTT
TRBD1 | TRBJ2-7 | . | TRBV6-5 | CASRGQHYEQYF | TGTGCCAGCAGGGGACAGCACTACGAGCAGTACTTC
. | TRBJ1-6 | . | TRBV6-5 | CASSYRENYNSPLHF | TGTGCCAGCAGTTACAGGGAAAACTATAATTCACCCCTCCACTTT
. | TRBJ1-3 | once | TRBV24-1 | CATSGDLGNTIYF | TGTGCCACCAGCGGGGACTTGGGAAACACCATATATTTT
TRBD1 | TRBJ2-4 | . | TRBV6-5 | CATRTGEAKNIQYF | TGTGCCACAAGAACAGGGGAGGCCAAAAACATTCAGTACTTC
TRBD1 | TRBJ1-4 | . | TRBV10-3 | CAISDAGGLNEKLFF | TGTGCCATCAGTGACGCAGGGGGCCTTAATGAAAAACTGTTTTTT
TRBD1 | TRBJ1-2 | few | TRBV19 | CASSGGTGVAYGYTF | TGTGCCAGTAGTGGAGGGACAGGGGTTGCCTATGGCTACACCTTC
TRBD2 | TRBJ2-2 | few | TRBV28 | CASSAEPTGTSFELRPGELFF | TGTGCCAGCAGTGCGGAGCCAACCGGGACTAGCTTTGAACTGAGACCCGGGGAGCTGTTTTTT
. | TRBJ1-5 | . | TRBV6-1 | CASSEVPRPNQPQHF | TGTGCCAGCAGTGAAGTTCCGAGGCCGAATCAGCCCCAGCATTTT
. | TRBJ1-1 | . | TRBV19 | CASRRDGDTEAFF | TGTGCCAGTAGGAGGGACGGAGACACTGAAGCTTTCTTT
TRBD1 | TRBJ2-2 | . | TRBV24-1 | CATSDLLGGPNTGELFF | TGTGCCACCAGTGATTTGCTAGGGGGCCCGAACACCGGGGAGCTGTTTTTT
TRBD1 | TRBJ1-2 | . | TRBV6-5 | CASSYSRQGLGGYTF | TGTGCCAGCAGTTACTCGAGACAGGGGCTGGGTGGCTACACCTTC
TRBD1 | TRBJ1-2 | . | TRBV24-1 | CATRQGSGGYTF | TGTGCCACCAGACAGGGGTCTGGGGGCTACACCTTC
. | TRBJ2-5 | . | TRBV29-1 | CSVRDPRNGETQYF | TGCAGCGTGCGGGATCCAAGGAACGGGGAGACCCAGTACTTC
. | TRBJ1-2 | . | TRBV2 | CASSTYGLGYTF | TGTGCCAGCAGTACCTACGGGCTGGGCTACACCTTC
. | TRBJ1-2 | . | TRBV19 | CASSRDWDPPTGGYTF | TGTGCCAGTAGTAGAGATTGGGACCCCCCTACGGGTGGCTACACCTTC
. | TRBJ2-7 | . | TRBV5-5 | CASSSVGLSSYEQYF | TGTGCCAGCAGCTCGGTGGGGCTGAGCTCCTACGAGCAGTACTTC
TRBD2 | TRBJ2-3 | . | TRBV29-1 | CSVEELAGGTDTQYF | TGCAGCGTTGAAGAACTAGCGGGGGGGACAGATACGCAGTATTTT
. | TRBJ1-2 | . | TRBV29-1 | CSVVTENYGYTF | TGCAGCGTAGTTACAGAGAACTATGGCTACACCTTC
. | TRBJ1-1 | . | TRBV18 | CASSPDQRTEAFF | TGTGCCAGCTCACCCGACCAGCGGACTGAAGCTTTCTTT
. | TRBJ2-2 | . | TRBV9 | CASSLGVIRSGELFF | TGTGCCAGCAGCCTAGGGGTAATCAGGTCCGGGGAGCTGTTTTTT
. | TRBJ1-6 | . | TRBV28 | CASSRPLNSPLHF | TGTGCCAGCAGTCGGCCGCTTAATTCACCCCTCCACTTT
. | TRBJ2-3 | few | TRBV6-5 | CASSYSLSTDTQYF | TGTGCCAGCAGTTACTCGTTGAGCACAGATACGCAGTATTTT
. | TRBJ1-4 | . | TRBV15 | CATSRDPENEKLFF | TGTGCCACCAGCAGAGATCCAGAAAATGAAAAACTGTTTTTT
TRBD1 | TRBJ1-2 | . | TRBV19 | CASSTRDRTYGYTF | TGTGCCAGTAGTACGAGGGACAGGACTTATGGCTACACCTTC
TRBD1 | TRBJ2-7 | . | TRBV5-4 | CASSYRDRRAEQYF | TGTGCCAGCAGCTACCGGGACAGGCGGGCCGAGCAGTACTTC
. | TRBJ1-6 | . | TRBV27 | CASSFVDSPLHF | TGTGCCAGCAGTTTTGTGGATTCACCCCTCCACTTT
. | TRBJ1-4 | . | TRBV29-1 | CSVGGGRGKLFF | TGCAGCGTAGGGGGGGGGCGCGGAAAACTGTTTTTT
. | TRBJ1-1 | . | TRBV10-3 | CAISVGGDGAEAFF | TGTGCCATCAGTGTGGGGGGGGATGGGGCTGAAGCTTTCTTT
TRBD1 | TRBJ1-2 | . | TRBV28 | CASLREGAYGYTF | TGTGCCAGTCTAAGAGAGGGGGCCTATGGCTACACCTTC